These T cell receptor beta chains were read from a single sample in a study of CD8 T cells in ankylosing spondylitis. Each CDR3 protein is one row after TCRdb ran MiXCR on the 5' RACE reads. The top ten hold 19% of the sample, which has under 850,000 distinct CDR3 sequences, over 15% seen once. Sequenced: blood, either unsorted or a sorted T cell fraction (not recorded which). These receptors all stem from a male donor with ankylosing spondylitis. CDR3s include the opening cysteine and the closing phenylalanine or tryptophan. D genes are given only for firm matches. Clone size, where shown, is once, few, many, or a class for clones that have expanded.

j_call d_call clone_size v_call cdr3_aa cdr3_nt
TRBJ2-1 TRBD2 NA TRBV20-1 CSATISGSDEQFF TGCAGTGCCACAATTAGCGGGAGTGATGAGCAGTTCTTC
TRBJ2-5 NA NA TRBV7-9 CASSFVAVGAGETQYF TGTGCCAGCAGCTTTGTAGCCGTTGGGGCTGGAGAGACCCAGTACTTC
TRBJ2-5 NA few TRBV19 CASSIGWGETQYF TGTGCCAGTAGTATTGGTTGGGGAGAGACCCAGTACTTC
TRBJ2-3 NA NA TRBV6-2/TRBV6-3 CASGPLIGDTQYF TGTGCCAGCGGACCGCTAATCGGAGATACGCAGTATTTT
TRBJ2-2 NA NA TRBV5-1 CASRLLGDTGELFF TGCGCCAGCAGATTACTGGGGGACACCGGGGAGCTGTTTTTT
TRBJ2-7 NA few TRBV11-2 CASTLKSGDVYEQYF TGTGCCAGCACTCTAAAGTCGGGGGATGTCTACGAGCAGTACTTC
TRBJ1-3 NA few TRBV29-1 CSAKGGFGNTIYF TGCAGCGCCAAGGGGGGGTTTGGAAACACCATATATTTT
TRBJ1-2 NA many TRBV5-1 CASSERHYGYTF TGCGCCAGCAGCGAACGGCACTATGGCTACACCTTC
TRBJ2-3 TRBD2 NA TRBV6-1 CASSDRERDSTDTQYF TGTGCCAGCAGTGATAGAGAGCGGGATAGCACAGATACGCAGTATTTT
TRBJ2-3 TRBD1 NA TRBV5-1 CASSLWTGGASDTQYF TGCGCCAGCAGCTTGTGGACAGGGGGCGCGTCAGATACGCAGTATTTT